The source of this T cell receptor beta chain is a study of blood T cell repertoires in COVID-19. The overall study: Sites across the United States, Italy and Spain contributed samples from acute and convalescent COVID-19. In each case, the material was cDNA or gDNA derived from T cells, B-cell-depleted T cells, or PBMCs.

Clones were sequenced by immunoSEQ multiplex PCR, and TCRdb holds only the in-frame ones, with some missing. Of approximately 91,000 clones in the sample, about 90% were seen once. This clone showed up just once. Germline V gene sequence: CDR1 MNHEY, CDR2 SVGAGI. The V and J ends lost 0 bases and 1 base respectively, with 9 bases between them. The CDR3 spans 16 residues. The sequenced material came from peripheral blood. The chain couples TRBV6-5 to TRBJ2-2, with D unresolved. The sequence was collected from a man between 65 and 85 years old with acute or convalescent COVID-19. The CDR3 sequence is CASSYSSTVNTGELFF. Here the CDR3 DNA reads TGTGCCAGCAGTTACTCGAGCACGGTGAACACCGGGGAGCTGTTTTTT.